This T cell receptor (beta chain) was captured by sequencing in a study of blood T cell repertoires in COVID-19. Overall study context: Researchers got acute and convalescent COVID-19 samples from the United States, Italy and Spain. From T cells, B-cell-depleted T cells, or PBMCs came the material, which was cDNA or gDNA.

The V end lost 0 bases, the J end lost 12 bases, and 22 bases lay between the germline ends. CDR3 length: 16 amino acids. Germline CDR1 reads SGHTS; CDR2 reads YDEGEE. Study processing details: Cell counts per sample came from amplifying reference gene primers. This table comes from immunoSEQ multiplex PCR, and its TCRdb copy is limited to in-frame clones, with some not included. V and J calls and clone size are those listed in that table; D and trimming were worked out from the DNA. Altogether approximately 80,000 clones are present, about three quarters being singletons, with the ten largest covering over 5.5%.

The source of this sequence is a man between 45 and 60 years old with active or convalescent COVID-19. The rearrangement links TRBV5-8 to TRBJ2-1, with D possibly TRBD2 on 6 matching bases. Source material: peripheral blood. The DNA for the CDR3 is TGTGCCAGCAGCTTGGAAGTGGGACTCTCCGGCGGTGGGCAGTTCTTC. Its translation is CASSLEVGLSGGGQFF.